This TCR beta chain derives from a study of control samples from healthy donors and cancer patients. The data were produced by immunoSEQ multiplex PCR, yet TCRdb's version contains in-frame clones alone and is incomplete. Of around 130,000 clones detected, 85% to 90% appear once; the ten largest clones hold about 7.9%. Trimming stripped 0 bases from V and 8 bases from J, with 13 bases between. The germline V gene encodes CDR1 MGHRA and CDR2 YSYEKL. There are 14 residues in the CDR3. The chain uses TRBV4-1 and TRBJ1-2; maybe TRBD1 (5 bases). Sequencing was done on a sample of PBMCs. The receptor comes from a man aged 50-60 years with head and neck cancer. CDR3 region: CASSQDYPGDGYTF. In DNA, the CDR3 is TGCGCCAGCAGCCAAGATTATCCGGGGGACGGCTACACCTTC.